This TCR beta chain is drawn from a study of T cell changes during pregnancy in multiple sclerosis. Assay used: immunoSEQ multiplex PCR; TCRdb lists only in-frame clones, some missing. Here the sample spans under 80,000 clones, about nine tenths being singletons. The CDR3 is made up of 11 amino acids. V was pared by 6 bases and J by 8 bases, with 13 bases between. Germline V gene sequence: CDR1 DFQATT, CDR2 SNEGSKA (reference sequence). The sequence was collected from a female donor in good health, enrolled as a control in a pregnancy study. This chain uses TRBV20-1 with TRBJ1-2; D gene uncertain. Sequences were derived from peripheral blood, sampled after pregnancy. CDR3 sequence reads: CSADRQEGYTF. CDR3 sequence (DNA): TGCAGTGCGGATAGGCAGGAAGGCTACACCTTC.